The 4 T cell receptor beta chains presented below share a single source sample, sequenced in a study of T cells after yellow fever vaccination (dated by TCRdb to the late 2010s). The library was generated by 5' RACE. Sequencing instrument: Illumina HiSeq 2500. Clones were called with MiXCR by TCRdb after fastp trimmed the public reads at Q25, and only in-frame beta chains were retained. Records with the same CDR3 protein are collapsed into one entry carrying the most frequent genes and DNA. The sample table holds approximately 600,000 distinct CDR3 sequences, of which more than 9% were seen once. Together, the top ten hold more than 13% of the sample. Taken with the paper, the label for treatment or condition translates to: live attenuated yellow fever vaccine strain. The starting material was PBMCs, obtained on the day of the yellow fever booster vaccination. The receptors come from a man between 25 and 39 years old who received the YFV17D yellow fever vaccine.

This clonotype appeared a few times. CDR3 DNA sequence: TGTGCCAGCAGCCCAGGACAGGGACGAGCTTTCTTT. Protein product: CASSPGQGRAFF. The chain joins TRBV7-9 to TRBJ1-1; TRBD1 matches at 8 bases. Losses at the gene ends were 5 bases for V and 10 bases for J; bases not matched to a gene: 6. The germline V gene encodes CDR1 SEHNR and CDR2 FQNEAQ (reference sequence). The CDR3 spans 12 residues.

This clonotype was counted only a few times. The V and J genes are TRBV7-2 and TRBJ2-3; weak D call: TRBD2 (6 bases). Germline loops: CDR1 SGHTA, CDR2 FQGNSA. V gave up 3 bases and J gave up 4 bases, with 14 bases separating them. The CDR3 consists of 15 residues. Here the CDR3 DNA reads TGTGCCAGCAGCTTGGGCGGGATTGCGGCAGATACGCAGTATTTT. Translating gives CASSLGGIAADTQYF.

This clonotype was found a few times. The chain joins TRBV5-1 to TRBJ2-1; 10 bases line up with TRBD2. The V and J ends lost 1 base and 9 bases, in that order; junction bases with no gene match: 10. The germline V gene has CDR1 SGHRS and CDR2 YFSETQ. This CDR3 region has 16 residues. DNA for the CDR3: TGCGCCAGCAGCTTGATCCCTAGCGGGAGCCCTTCTGAGCAGTTCTTC. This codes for CASSLIPSGSPSEQFF.

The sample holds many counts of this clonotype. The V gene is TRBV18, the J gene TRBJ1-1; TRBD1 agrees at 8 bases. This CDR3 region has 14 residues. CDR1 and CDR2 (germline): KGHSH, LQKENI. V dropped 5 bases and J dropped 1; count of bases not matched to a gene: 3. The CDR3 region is CASSIDRGNTEAFF. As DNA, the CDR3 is TGTGCCAGCTCAATCGACAGGGGGAACACTGAAGCTTTCTTT. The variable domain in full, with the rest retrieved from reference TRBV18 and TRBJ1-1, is NAGVMQNPRHLVRRRGQEARLRCSPMKGHSHVYWYRQLPEEGLKFMVYLQKENIIDESGMPKERFSAEFPKEGPSILRIQQVVRGDSAAYFCASSIDRGNTEAFFGQGTRLTVV.